One and the same sample provided the 32 T cell receptor beta chains below, sequenced in a study of cytomegalovirus exposure and HLA in healthy donors. PCR used 60 Vbeta primers and 13 Jbeta primers. Only in-frame clones appear in the TCRdb table, and some are missing; sequencing was by immunoSEQ multiplex PCR. The sample totals approximately 110,000 clones. The sample consisted of PBMCs. The receptors stem from a man aged 18 to 30 in good health and CMV-seronegative.

CDR3 DNA sequence: TGTGCCAGCAGCCTACGAGTGGGACAGGGCCACGAGCAGTACTTC. Translating it yields CASSLRVGQGHEQYF. The chain joins TRBV7-2 to TRBJ2-7, with 9 bases lining up with TRBD1. This CDR3 spans 15 amino acids. Germline values: CDR1 SGHTA, CDR2 FQGNSA. V was clipped by 5 bases and J by 5 bases; unmatched bases: 10. Together with reference TRBV7-2 and TRBJ2-7, the CDR3 gives the full variable domain: GAGVSQSPSNKVTEKGKDVELRCDPISGHTALYWYRQSLGQGLEFLIYFQGNSAPDKSGLPSDRFSAERTGGSVSTLTIQRTQQEDSAVYLCASSLRVGQGHEQYFGPGTRLTVT.

The V gene is TRBV13, the J gene TRBJ2-3; D is unresolved. This CDR3 has 19 residues. Germline V gene sequence: CDR1 PRHDT, CDR2 FYEKMQ (reference sequence). Trimming shortened V by 1 base and J by 0 bases, and 20 bases separated the two germline ends. The CDR3 protein is CASSLEENTFLPSTDTQYF. The CDR3, as DNA: TGTGCCAGCAGCTTAGAAGAAAACACATTCCTCCCTAGCACAGATACGCAGTATTTT.

The V gene is TRBV27, the J gene TRBJ1-6; tentative D call: TRBD1 (5 bases). This CDR3 region has 13 residues. Looked up from germline, CDR1 is MNHEY and CDR2 is SMNVEV (reference sequence). V was pared by 4 bases and J by 13 bases, with 14 bases between. CDR3 sequence (DNA): TGTGCCAGCAGTTGGATAGGTAGGGGCCCCCTCCACTTT. Translation: CASSWIGRGPLHF.

The chain recombines TRBV10-2 with TRBJ2-7, with TRBD1 as a possible D gene (7 bases). This CDR3 spans 15 amino acids. The V gene's germline CDR1 is WSHSY and CDR2 SAAADI. Trimming took off 2 bases at V and 3 bases at J, with 14 bases between the two ends. CDR3: CASSEATGTGYEQYF. The CDR3 bases are TGCGCCAGCAGTGAGGCGACAGGGACTGGCTACGAGCAGTACTTC.

The chain couples TRBV6-5 to TRBJ2-7, with unresolved D. CDR1 and CDR2 (germline): MNHEY, SVGAGI. Deletions cut 6 bases from V and 3 bases from J, with 12 bases between. The CDR3 spans 13 residues. The CDR3 sequence: CASSRTYYYEQYF. Here the CDR3 DNA reads TGTGCCAGCAGCCGAACATACTACTACGAGCAGTACTTC.

V and J are TRBV7-9 and TRBJ1-4; D is unclear. There are 15 residues in the CDR3. Looked up from germline, CDR1 is SEHNR and CDR2 is FQNEAQ (reference sequence). Deletions cut 1 base from V and 6 bases from J, with 12 bases between. DNA of the CDR3: TGTGCCAGCAGCTTAGATCCGAGGCCGGATGAAAAACTGTTTTTT. It encodes CASSLDPRPDEKLFF. The full variable domain, completed using reference TRBV7-9 and TRBJ1-4, is DTGVSQNPRHKITKRGQNVTFRCDPISEHNRLYWYRQTLGQGPEFLTYFQNEAQLEKSRLLSDRFSAERPKGSFSTLEIQRTEQGDSAMYLCASSLDPRPDEKLFFGSGTQLSVL.

This chain links TRBV27 with TRBJ2-4; the D gene is possibly TRBD2 (5 bases). Looked up from germline, CDR1 is MNHEY and CDR2 is SMNVEV (reference sequence). The V gene lost 3 bases and the J gene lost 7 bases, with 13 bases spanning the gap. The CDR3 extends over 14 amino acids. The CDR3 bases are TGTGCCAGCAGTTTGGCAGGAGGCGGCAACATTCAGTACTTC. It translates to CASSLAGGGNIQYF.

The chain couples TRBV19 to TRBJ1-5; D gene ambiguous. The CDR3 is 14 residues long. Between the trimmed V and J ends, which lost 6 bases and 0 bases, there was a span of 9 bases. The germline CDR1 and CDR2 sequences are LNHDA and SQIVND (reference sequence). CDR3 coding DNA: TGTGCCAGTAGGAAAGCTAATAGCAATCAGCCCCAGCATTTT. Protein: CASRKANSNQPQHF.

J is TRBJ2-5 and V is TRBV7-2; the D gene is possibly TRBD1 (6 bases). The J call may be incorrect, as the DNA end agrees better with TRBJ2-7. The CDR3 has 14 residues. Germline assignment: CDR1 SGHTA and CDR2 FQGNSA. CDR3 in amino acids: CASSLEQGSYEQYF. The CDR3 DNA sequence: TGTGCCAGCAGCTTAGAACAGGGATCCTACGAGCAGTACTTC.

V and J are TRBV19 and TRBJ2-5; 8 positions agree with TRBD1. Unmatched junction bases numbered 12, after V lost 10 bases and J lost 5 bases. This CDR3 is 14 amino acids long. Germline-derived CDR1 and CDR2 are LNHDA and SQIVND (reference sequence). The CDR3 here is CATHGQGSWETQYF. Here the CDR3 DNA reads TGTGCCACCCACGGACAGGGAAGTTGGGAGACCCAGTACTTC.

The chain links TRBV7-9 to TRBJ2-5; 7 positions agree with TRBD1. This CDR3 has 16 residues. Looked up from germline, CDR1 is SEHNR and CDR2 is FQNEAQ (reference sequence). After removal of 4 bases from V and 2 bases from J, the junction contained 10 bases not matched to a gene. As DNA, the CDR3 is TGTGCCAGCAGCTCCCCGAGGGACAGCACTCAAGAGACCCAGTACTTC. It encodes CASSSPRDSTQETQYF.

The rearrangement links TRBV27 to TRBJ1-5, with 9 bases that match TRBD1. V dropped 1 base and J dropped 6; count of bases not matched to a gene: 4. The CDR3 extends over 15 amino acids. Germline V gene lookup returns CDR1 MNHEY and CDR2 SMNVEV (reference sequence). The CDR3 sequence: CASSLYRGPGQPQHF. The CDR3 nucleotides read TGTGCCAGCAGTTTATACAGGGGGCCGGGTCAGCCCCAGCATTTT.

V usage is TRBV2 and J usage is TRBJ1-1; 8 bases are a match to TRBD1. From germline, CDR1 is SNHLY and CDR2 FYNNEI. V lost 5 bases, J lost 2 bases, and 4 bases stayed unmatched. The CDR3 is 14 amino acids. CDR3 sequence reads: CASSSDRGNTEAFF. The CDR3 DNA reads TGTGCCAGCAGTAGTGACAGGGGCAACACTGAAGCTTTCTTT.

V usage is TRBV9 and J usage is TRBJ1-2, with 8 bases identical to TRBD1. The CDR3 spans 17 residues. V lost 4 bases and J lost 2; bases outside the gene matches: 13. Germline lookup yields CDR1 SGDLS and CDR2 YYNGEE. In DNA, the CDR3 is TGTGCCAGCAGCAAAGGGGGACAGGAGGGAAACAACTATGGCTACACCTTC. It specifies CASSKGGQEGNNYGYTF.

V is TRBV5-6 and J is TRBJ2-7; perhaps TRBD2 as D (5 bases). This CDR3 has 13 residues. In germline, CDR1 is SGHDT, CDR2 YYEEEE. V was cut by 2 bases and J by 5 bases, with 11 bases left in between. The CDR3 sequence is CASSLGGRDEQYF. The CDR3 region has the DNA TGTGCCAGCAGCTTAGGAGGCCGGGACGAGCAGTACTTC.

The CDR3 region is CASSKKTSFDNEQFF. CDR3 bases: TGTGCCAGTAGTAAAAAAACTAGCTTCGACAATGAGCAGTTCTTC. The rearrangement joins TRBV19 to TRBJ2-1; possibly TRBD2 for D (6 bases). Germline V gives CDR1 LNHDA, CDR2 SQIVND (reference sequence). V lost 4 bases and J lost 5, with 15 bases in between. CDR3 length: 15 amino acids.

This chain links TRBV6-5 with TRBJ1-5; 7 nucleotides align to TRBD1. The CDR3 spans 14 residues. CDR1 and CDR2 from the germline V gene are MNHEY and SVGAGI. J was trimmed by 6 bases and V by 6 bases; bases with no gene match: 8. This CDR3 reads CASRSTGAAQPQHF. DNA for the CDR3: TGTGCCAGCAGGTCAACAGGGGCCGCTCAGCCCCAGCATTTT.

The rearrangement joins TRBV6-1 to TRBJ2-3, with 12 bases lining up with TRBD2. This CDR3 is built from 15 residues. Trimming took 7 bases from V and 4 from J; bases not matched to a gene: 6. The germline V gene encodes CDR1 MNHNS and CDR2 SASEGT. CDR3: CASTSSGRGSDTQYF. Here the CDR3 DNA reads TGTGCCAGCACGTCTAGCGGGAGGGGGTCAGATACGCAGTATTTT.

The J gene is TRBJ1-4, the V gene TRBV7-6, with 10 bases lining up with TRBD1. The CDR3 length is 18 residues. Germline CDR1 and CDR2: SGHVS and FNYEAQ. The V gene end was trimmed by 10 bases and the J gene end by 2 bases; junction bases not matched to a gene: 16. The CDR3 nucleotides read TGTGCCACCTCCCGTGACAGGGGGCAGTTGAGGACTAATGAAAAACTGTTTTTT. Translation: CATSRDRGQLRTNEKLFF.

The rearrangement uses TRBV5-6 and TRBJ1-1; D remains unclear. Germline lookup yields CDR1 SGHDT and CDR2 YYEEEE. V lost 7 bases to trimming and J lost 5 bases, with 21 bases between them. This CDR3 spans 15 amino acids. CDR3: CASALFGPGWTEAFF. The CDR3 coding sequence is TGTGCCAGCGCTCTTTTTGGGCCGGGATGGACTGAAGCTTTCTTT.

The J gene is TRBJ1-5, the V gene TRBV11-2, with D uncertain. CDR3 size: 13 residues. The V and J ends lost 4 bases and 7 bases respectively, with 11 bases between them. Germline CDR1 reads SGHAT; CDR2 reads FQNNGV. This chain's CDR3 is CASSSRVGQPQHF. For the CDR3, the DNA is TGTGCCAGCAGCTCTCGGGTAGGACAGCCCCAGCATTTT.

The chain recombines TRBV5-1 with TRBJ2-5, with 8 bases aligning to TRBD2. This CDR3 is 19 amino acids long. In germline, CDR1 is SGHRS, CDR2 YFSETQ. The junction had 19 bases not matched to a gene; V was cut back by 4 bases and J by 2 bases. The CDR3 DNA sequence: TGCGCCAGCAGCGTGGGCCACCCAACTAGGCGGGGGGCACAAGAGACCCAGTACTTC. Translated, it gives CASSVGHPTRRGAQETQYF.

This chain uses TRBV5-6 with TRBJ2-7; 11 nucleotides align to TRBD2. The CDR3 runs to 15 residues. V was pared by 4 bases and J by 3 bases, with 6 bases of the junction left unmatched. Germline CDR1 SGHDT, CDR2 YYEEEE. In DNA form, the CDR3 reads TGTGCCAGCAGCGTTAGCGGGAGGGTATACTACGAGCAGTACTTC. This translates into CASSVSGRVYYEQYF.

The rearrangement uses TRBV15 and TRBJ2-7; TRBD2 aligns across 7 bases. The CDR3 runs to 16 residues. Germline CDR1 and CDR2: LNHNV and YYDKDF (reference sequence). Unmatched junction bases numbered 12, after V lost 3 bases and J lost 4 bases. CDR3 loop: CATSSFSWREKYEQYF. CDR3 coding DNA: TGTGCCACCAGCAGTTTCTCCTGGCGGGAGAAATACGAGCAGTACTTC.

For the CDR3, the DNA is TGTGCCAGCATTCCCGGGGGGCTTAACACTGAAGCTTTCTTT. It codes for CASIPGGLNTEAFF. The V call is TRBV28, the J call TRBJ1-1, with D tentatively TRBD1 (6 bases). The CDR3 runs to 14 residues. V was shortened by 7 bases and J by 2 bases, with 14 bases between the two germline ends. Germline V lookup: CDR1 MDHEN, CDR2 SYDVKM.

The rearrangement joins TRBV27 to TRBJ1-1; TRBD1 agrees at 7 bases. Germline trimming cut 5 bases from V and 6 bases from J; bases unmatched to any gene: 6. The CDR3 sequence is 13 residues long. The V gene's germline CDR1 is MNHEY and CDR2 SMNVEV (reference sequence). The CDR3 nucleotides are TGTGCCAGCAGTCTGACAGGGTTCGCTGAAGCTTTCTTT. Translating gives CASSLTGFAEAFF.

This chain uses TRBV6-6 with TRBJ2-5, with a possible D match to TRBD2 (6 bases). V dropped 6 bases and J dropped 2 bases, with 19 bases sitting between them. This CDR3 has 16 residues. Germline CDR1 reads MNHNY; CDR2 reads SVGAGI (reference sequence). The CDR3 DNA follows: TGTGCCAGCAGAAAAGGCCCGGGACTGGGACAAGAGACCCAGTACTTC. It translates to CASRKGPGLGQETQYF.

This CDR3 is CASSFTGASGNTIYF. The CDR3 DNA follows: TGTGCCAGCAGCTTTACAGGGGCGTCGGGAAACACCATATATTTT. V is TRBV7-9 and J is TRBJ1-3; TRBD1 matches at 7 bases. Looked up from germline, CDR1 is SEHNR and CDR2 is FQNEAQ (reference sequence). The V segment lost 3 bases and the J segment 4 bases; nucleotides outside the gene matches: 6. This CDR3 has 15 amino acids.

The V gene is TRBV28, the J gene TRBJ2-7; tentatively, D is TRBD1 (5 bases). V was cut by 2 bases and J by 2 bases, with 7 bases left in between. Germline CDR1 reads MDHEN; CDR2 reads SYDVKM. This CDR3 is built from 13 residues. The DNA for the CDR3 is TGTGCCAGCAGTTTAGTCAGGGCCTACGAGCAGTACTTC. Encoded protein: CASSLVRAYEQYF.

The rearrangement links TRBV29-1 to TRBJ2-4; D might be TRBD2 (5 bases). The V gene's germline CDR1 is SQVTM and CDR2 ANQGSEA. This CDR3 spans 14 amino acids. The germline V and J ends were trimmed by 4 bases and 5 bases, with 15 bases remaining between them. The CDR3: CSVGATGVQNIQYF. In DNA form, the CDR3 reads TGCAGCGTTGGGGCCACCGGGGTTCAAAACATTCAGTACTTC.

The genes are TRBV7-3 and TRBJ2-7, with D unresolved. V was clipped by 5 bases and J by 7 bases, with 12 bases between them. The CDR3 sequence is 12 residues long. The germline V gene encodes CDR1 SGHTA and CDR2 FQGTGA. The CDR3 is CASSHPGGEQYF. CDR3 nucleotides: TGTGCCAGCAGCCATCCCGGCGGAGAGCAGTACTTC.

This sequence joins TRBV27 and TRBJ2-1; possibly TRBD2 for D (6 bases). The germline gives CDR1 MNHEY, CDR2 SMNVEV (reference sequence). This CDR3 contains 18 residues. Trimming stripped 3 bases from V and 0 bases from J, with 18 bases between. The CDR3 is CASSFSLRAGRSYNEQFF. In nucleotides, the CDR3 is TGTGCCAGCAGTTTTTCCCTCCGAGCGGGCCGCTCCTACAATGAGCAGTTCTTC.